The 28 T cell receptor beta chains given below trace back to one sample, sequenced in a study of spatial heterogeneity in lung cancer. General study points: Counts of expanded intratumoral alpha and beta TCRs tracked tumor mutation counts.

Via MiXCR, TCRdb re-called the 5' RACE reads, giving one row per CDR3 protein. The sample gives just over 9,500 distinct CDR3 sequences, over 7.5% of which show up once; over 10% is in the top ten. These receptors lack a known antigen. This sample's time point: sample taken at primary tumor resection. The sequences come from lung tumor tissue, collected at surgery. These receptors were taken from a female donor with early-stage non-small cell lung cancer.

The V call is TRBV5-1, the J call TRBJ2-1; 10 bases match TRBD2. The CDR3 totals 17 residues. Trimming at V came to 4 bases and at J to 6 bases, leaving 13 bases not matched to a gene. Germline V gives CDR1 SGHRS, CDR2 YFSETQ. CDR3 sequence: CASSMGAWASGSNEQFF. CDR3 DNA sequence: TGCGCCAGCAGCATGGGGGCTTGGGCTAGCGGGAGCAATGAGCAGTTCTTC.

This clonotype has just a few counts. The chain is built from TRBV7-9 and TRBJ2-7, with D unclear. The length of the CDR3 is 17 residues. V lost 8 bases and J lost 2, with 25 bases in between. Germline-derived CDR1 and CDR2 are SEHNR and FQNEAQ (reference sequence). The CDR3, as DNA: TGTGCCAGCTGCTCAGACTCCAGAAGTCGGCTTACCTACGAGCAGTACTTC. Its protein product is CASCSDSRSRLTYEQYF. Variable domain in full (rest from reference TRBV7-9 and TRBJ2-7): DTGVSQNPRHKITKRGQNVTFRCDPISEHNRLYWYRQTLGQGPEFLTYFQNEAQLEKSRLLSDRFSAERPKGSFSTLEIQRTEQGDSAMYLCASCSDSRSRLTYEQYFGPGTRLTVT.

This clonotype was counted between two and nine times. The chain uses TRBV11-3 and TRBJ2-5; D remains unclear. The length of the CDR3 is 11 residues. In germline, CDR1 is SGHNT, CDR2 YENEEA. Trimming removed 2 bases at V and 5 bases at J, with 3 bases between. This CDR3 is CASSLRETQYF. Written as DNA, the CDR3 is TGTGCCAGCAGCTTACGGGAGACCCAGTACTTC.

The chain joins TRBV6-1 to TRBJ2-7; either TRBD1 or TRBD2 may supply D (6 bases each). The CDR3 runs 16 residues. V lost 6 bases and J 2 bases, leaving 20 bases between the germline ends. Germline V gives CDR1 MNHNS, CDR2 SASEGT. CDR3 nucleotide sequence: TGTGCCAGCAGGGCCATGGGCGTCCGGGGGCCCTACGAGCAGTACTTC. Translated, it gives CASRAMGVRGPYEQYF.

This clonotype was detected ten times or more. J is TRBJ2-5 and V is TRBV4-1; 12 bases align to TRBD2. The CDR3 is 15 residues long. Germline V lookup: CDR1 MGHRA, CDR2 YSYEKL. V was pared by 4 bases and J by 4 bases, with 4 bases of the junction left unmatched. CDR3 protein: CASSRTSGAGETQYF. CDR3 sequence (DNA): TGCGCCAGCAGCCGGACTAGCGGGGCGGGAGAGACCCAGTACTTC.

This clonotype was picked up a small number of times. V usage is TRBV4-2 and J usage is TRBJ2-1; D possibly matches TRBD1 or TRBD2 (6 bases each). The V gene lost 1 base and the J gene lost 6 bases, with 22 bases spanning the gap. The CDR3 contains 18 residues. Germline CDR1 reads LGHNA; CDR2 reads YNFKEQ. CDR3 loop: CASSQAPSISGAVNEQFF. CDR3 nucleotides: TGTGCCAGCAGCCAAGCCCCGTCTATCTCGGGGGCGGTCAATGAGCAGTTCTTC.

This clonotype was observed at least ten times. The genes are TRBV28 and TRBJ1-5; D is unclear. Deletions cut 6 bases from V and 4 bases from J, with 7 bases between. The V gene's germline CDR1 is MDHEN and CDR2 SYDVKM. The CDR3 consists of 12 residues. CDR3 sequence: CASSFWNQPQHF. The DNA for the CDR3 is TGTGCCAGCAGCTTCTGGAATCAGCCCCAGCATTTT.

Many counts were recorded for this clonotype. V is TRBV27 and J is TRBJ2-3, with D possibly being TRBD1 or TRBD2 (5 bases each). CDR3 size: 14 residues. Germline lookup yields CDR1 MNHEY and CDR2 SMNVEV (reference sequence). Trimming removed 2 bases at V and 2 bases at J, with 8 bases between. The CDR3 spells CASSLGGFTDTQYF. CDR3 DNA: TGTGCCAGCAGTTTAGGGGGATTCACAGATACGCAGTATTTT.

The V gene is TRBV5-8, the J gene TRBJ1-4, with D uncertain. Trimming left V 2 bases short and J 8 bases short, with 22 bases between. The CDR3 is 17 residues long. From germline, CDR1 is SGHTS and CDR2 YDEGEE. Written as DNA, the CDR3 is TGTGCCAGCAGCTTATTCCCTTTTCGCGGGCTAACCGAAAAACTGTTTTTT. Its protein is CASSLFPFRGLTEKLFF.

This clonotype was observed at least ten times. The V and J genes are TRBV7-8 and TRBJ1-2; D uncertain. Germline CDR1 SGHVS, CDR2 FQNEAQ. The V gene lost 2 bases and the J gene lost 7 bases, with 11 bases spanning the gap. CDR3 size: 13 residues. The CDR3 region has the DNA TGTGCCAGCAGCTTAAGAGGACTCAGTGGCTACACCTTC. Its translation: CASSLRGLSGYTF.

The chain recombines TRBV27 with TRBJ2-2; TRBD2 matches at 11 bases. The CDR3 consists of 16 residues. The germline V gene has CDR1 MNHEY and CDR2 SMNVEV (reference sequence). With 4 bases clipped from V and 6 bases from J, the junction kept 7 bases outside the gene matches. The CDR3 protein is CASSSGLAGGSGELFF. CDR3 nucleotide sequence: TGTGCCAGCAGTTCCGGACTAGCGGGTGGGTCCGGGGAGCTGTTTTTT.

This clonotype was picked up many times. The chain recombines TRBV9 with TRBJ2-1; 9 positions match TRBD2. Germline CDR1 is SGDLS and CDR2 is YYNGEE. The CDR3 contains 16 residues. V lost 2 bases to trimming and J lost 6 bases; unmatched junction nucleotides: 9. DNA of the CDR3: TGTGCCAGCAGCGTTGCACCCCAGGGACTAGCCAATGAGCAGTTCTTC. This codes for CASSVAPQGLANEQFF.

In its sample, this clonotype was seen many times. V and J are TRBV6-6 and TRBJ1-4; D not resolved. V was clipped by 5 bases and J by 0 bases, with 10 bases between them. The CDR3 runs 15 residues. Germline CDR1 and CDR2: MNHNY and SVGAGI (reference sequence). Here the CDR3 DNA reads TGTGCCAGCAGTCGCACCGGAGCAACTAATGAAAAACTGTTTTTT. Encoded protein: CASSRTGATNEKLFF.

The rearrangement links TRBV27 to TRBJ2-3, with no clear D. CDR3 length: 12 amino acids. Germline V lookup: CDR1 MNHEY, CDR2 SMNVEV (reference sequence). V lost 4 bases, J lost 5 bases, and 7 bases lay in between. DNA for the CDR3: TGTGCCAGCAGTTCATCGATAGATACGCAGTATTTT. It yields the protein CASSSSIDTQYF.

This chain links TRBV5-1 with TRBJ1-2, with D tentatively TRBD1 (5 bases). The V and J ends lost 3 bases and 4 bases respectively, with 16 bases between them. Germline V lookup: CDR1 SGHRS, CDR2 YFSETQ. The CDR3 extends over 15 amino acids. The DNA for the CDR3 is TGCGCCAGCAGCTGGGGGATGAGACACGGCTATGGCTACACCTTC. Its translation: CASSWGMRHGYGYTF. Full variable domain (outside the CDR3, taken from reference TRBV5-1 and TRBJ1-2): KAGVTQTPRYLIKTRGQQVTLSCSPISGHRSVSWYQQTPGQGLQFLFEYFSETQRNKGNFPGRFSGRQFSNSRSEMNVSTLELGDSALYLCASSWGMRHGYGYTFGSGTRLTVV.

The chain is built from TRBV10-2 and TRBJ1-1, with D uncertain. Germline V gene sequence: CDR1 WSHSY, CDR2 SAAADI. The germline V and J ends were trimmed by 9 bases and 3 bases, with 17 bases remaining between them. CDR3 size: 14 residues. In DNA, the CDR3 is TGCGCCAGGCGCTCTTCCGAGGTCGACACTGAAGCTTTCTTT. This gives the protein CARRSSEVDTEAFF.

This clonotype occurred a few times. The CDR3 spells CASSPPGTSSDTQYF. The CDR3 region has the DNA TGTGCCAGCAGCCCACCCGGGACTAGTTCAGATACGCAGTATTTT. This chain connects TRBV7-9 to TRBJ2-3, with 8 positions matching TRBD2. Germline-derived CDR1 and CDR2 are SEHNR and FQNEAQ (reference sequence). The trim removed 5 bases at V and 4 bases at J, leaving 8 bases unmatched. The CDR3 is 15 amino acids.

This sequence joins TRBV28 and TRBJ2-4, with 8 bases lining up with TRBD1. The trim removed 4 bases at V and 3 bases at J, leaving 5 bases unmatched. This CDR3 is 15 amino acids long. In germline, CDR1 is MDHEN, CDR2 SYDVKM. The CDR3 region is CASSSTGAGKNIQYF. The CDR3 bases are TGTGCCAGCAGTTCGACAGGGGCGGGCAAAAACATTCAGTACTTC.

This clonotype was picked up many times. This chain connects TRBV4-2 to TRBJ2-5; tentative D call: TRBD2 (7 bases). This CDR3 spans 17 amino acids. The V and J ends lost 0 bases and 4 bases respectively, with 18 bases between them. Germline V CDR1 and CDR2: LGHNA, YNFKEQ. CDR3 amino acids: CASSQDPAGEGRETQYF. The CDR3 DNA reads as TGTGCCAGCAGCCAAGATCCCGCAGGGGAGGGTAGAGAGACCCAGTACTTC.

This clonotype was observed many times. This chain connects TRBV5-8 to TRBJ2-3; D is undetermined. Trimming left V 1 base short and J 4 bases short, with 13 bases between. Germline V gene lookup returns CDR1 SGHTS and CDR2 YDEGEE. The CDR3 consists of 15 residues. CDR3 DNA: TGTGCCAGCAGCTTGATTGCGGTGGTTGCAGATACGCAGTATTTT. It encodes CASSLIAVVADTQYF.

This clonotype appeared a few times. The CDR3, as DNA: TGCAGTGCCCAGAGTGGGTTGTTGTGGAGGGCTCGCGAGCAGTATTTT. This encodes CSAQSGLLWRAREQYF. The rearrangement uses TRBV20-1 and TRBJ2-3, with D possibly TRBD2 on 6 matching bases. Deletions cut 6 bases from V and 11 bases from J, with 30 bases between. The CDR3 contains 16 residues. Per germline, CDR1 DFQATT and CDR2 SNEGSKA (reference sequence).

The chain employs TRBV28 and TRBJ1-6; TRBD1 is a possible D gene (6 bases). CDR3 length: 12 amino acids. Germline CDR1 reads MDHEN; CDR2 reads SYDVKM. The V end was cut by 7 bases, the J end by 13 bases, with 14 bases between. The CDR3: CASTNPRGPLHF. CDR3 DNA: TGTGCCAGCACCAATCCGAGGGGGCCCCTCCACTTT.

The genes are TRBV4-3 and TRBJ2-5; 7 bases agree with TRBD1. The CDR3 runs to 15 residues. J lost 2 bases, V lost 1 base, and 4 bases had no gene match. The germline CDR1 and CDR2 sequences are LGHNA and YSLEER. The CDR3 DNA follows: TGCGCCAGCAGCCAAGGAACAGGGGTGCAAGAGACCCAGTACTTC. It translates to CASSQGTGVQETQYF.

This clonotype was seen at least ten times. The chain couples TRBV20-1 to TRBJ1-1; TRBD1 might be the D (5 bases). Germline assignment: CDR1 DFQATT and CDR2 SNEGSKA (reference sequence). Deletions cut 0 bases from V and 1 base from J, with 12 bases between. The CDR3 has 15 amino acids. The CDR3 nucleotides are TGCAGTGCTAGAGATCCGGGCAGGGCGAACACTGAAGCTTTCTTT. Translated: CSARDPGRANTEAFF.

By share of the sample, this clonotype is medium-sized. V usage is TRBV6-6 and J usage is TRBJ2-3; 7 bases line up with TRBD1. The CDR3 runs to 16 residues. J lost 2 bases, V lost 0 bases, and 5 bases had no gene match. Germline lookup yields CDR1 MNHNY and CDR2 SVGAGI (reference sequence). The CDR3 protein is CASSYSSGQLTDTQYF. CDR3 DNA: TGTGCCAGCAGTTACTCGTCGGGACAGCTCACAGATACGCAGTATTTT.

Judged by abundance, this clonotype is medium-sized. The chain uses TRBV30 and TRBJ2-5; no reliable D call. Germline-derived CDR1 and CDR2 are GTSNPN and SVGIG (reference sequence). The CDR3 runs to 13 residues. The V end lost 0 bases, the J end lost 2 bases, and 7 bases lay between the germline ends. The CDR3 protein is CAWSVPPQETQYF. The CDR3 DNA follows: TGTGCCTGGAGTGTACCCCCTCAAGAGACCCAGTACTTC.

In its sample, this clonotype was seen many times. V and J are TRBV28 and TRBJ1-5; D is unclear. CDR3 length: 18 amino acids. The germline V gene encodes CDR1 MDHEN and CDR2 SYDVKM. The germline V and J ends were trimmed by 8 bases and 4 bases, with 27 bases remaining between them. CDR3 loop: CASPPAPSTSWQNQPQHF. The CDR3 nucleotides are TGTGCCAGCCCTCCAGCCCCCTCGACTTCCTGGCAAAATCAGCCCCAGCATTTT. Together with reference TRBV28 and TRBJ1-5, the CDR3 gives the full variable domain: DVKVTQSSRYLVKRTGEKVFLECVQDMDHENMFWYRQDPGLGLRLIYFSYDVKMKEKGDIPEGYSVSREKKERFSLILESASTNQTSMYLCASPPAPSTSWQNQPQHFGDGTRLSIL.

This clonotype was recorded at least ten times. The chain couples TRBV7-9 to TRBJ2-1; 8 bases map to TRBD1. The ends lost 3 bases at V and 8 bases at J; junction bases unmatched: 6. The CDR3 length is 14 residues. From germline, CDR1 is SEHNR and CDR2 FQNEAQ (reference sequence). The CDR3 here is CASSFAPGGDEQFF. The CDR3 coding sequence is TGTGCCAGCAGCTTTGCACCAGGGGGCGATGAGCAGTTCTTC. Supplemented by reference TRBV7-9 and TRBJ2-1, the full variable domain reads DTGVSQNPRHKITKRGQNVTFRCDPISEHNRLYWYRQTLGQGPEFLTYFQNEAQLEKSRLLSDRFSAERPKGSFSTLEIQRTEQGDSAMYLCASSFAPGGDEQFFGPGTRLTVL.